Included here is one T cell receptor (beta chain) sequence, with context. Its antigen is unidentified. The CDR3 is 14 amino acids. Germline V CDR1 and CDR2: MDHEN, SYDVKM. V was clipped by 2 bases and J by 0 bases, with 8 bases between them. The sample comes from a study of OX40 agonist ivuxolimab in advanced cancers. Whole-study context: The study treated patients with ivuxolimab, an agonistic anti-OX40 (CD134) antibody. At doses from 0.01 to 10 mg/kg, patients were given intravenous ivuxolimab every 2 weeks.

Overall study findings and caveats: At 0.1 to 3.0 mg/kg and by week 6, CD4+ and CD8+ T cells in the blood had expanded clonally.

Data came from immunoSEQ multiplex PCR; TCRdb stores just in-frame clones and leaves some out. The sample yields tens of thousands of clones, roughly 90% seen once. The source of this sequence is an adult with an advanced solid tumor such as melanoma, head and neck, liver or kidney cancer. The sequences come from CD4+ or CD8+ T cells sorted from blood, collected in a trial of the OX40 agonist ivuxolimab. The chain has TRBV28 and TRBJ2-7; D not certain. CDR3 protein: CASSLGGYSYEQYV. CDR3 sequence (DNA): TGTGCCAGCAGTTTAGGTGGCTACTCCTACGAGCAGTACGTC.